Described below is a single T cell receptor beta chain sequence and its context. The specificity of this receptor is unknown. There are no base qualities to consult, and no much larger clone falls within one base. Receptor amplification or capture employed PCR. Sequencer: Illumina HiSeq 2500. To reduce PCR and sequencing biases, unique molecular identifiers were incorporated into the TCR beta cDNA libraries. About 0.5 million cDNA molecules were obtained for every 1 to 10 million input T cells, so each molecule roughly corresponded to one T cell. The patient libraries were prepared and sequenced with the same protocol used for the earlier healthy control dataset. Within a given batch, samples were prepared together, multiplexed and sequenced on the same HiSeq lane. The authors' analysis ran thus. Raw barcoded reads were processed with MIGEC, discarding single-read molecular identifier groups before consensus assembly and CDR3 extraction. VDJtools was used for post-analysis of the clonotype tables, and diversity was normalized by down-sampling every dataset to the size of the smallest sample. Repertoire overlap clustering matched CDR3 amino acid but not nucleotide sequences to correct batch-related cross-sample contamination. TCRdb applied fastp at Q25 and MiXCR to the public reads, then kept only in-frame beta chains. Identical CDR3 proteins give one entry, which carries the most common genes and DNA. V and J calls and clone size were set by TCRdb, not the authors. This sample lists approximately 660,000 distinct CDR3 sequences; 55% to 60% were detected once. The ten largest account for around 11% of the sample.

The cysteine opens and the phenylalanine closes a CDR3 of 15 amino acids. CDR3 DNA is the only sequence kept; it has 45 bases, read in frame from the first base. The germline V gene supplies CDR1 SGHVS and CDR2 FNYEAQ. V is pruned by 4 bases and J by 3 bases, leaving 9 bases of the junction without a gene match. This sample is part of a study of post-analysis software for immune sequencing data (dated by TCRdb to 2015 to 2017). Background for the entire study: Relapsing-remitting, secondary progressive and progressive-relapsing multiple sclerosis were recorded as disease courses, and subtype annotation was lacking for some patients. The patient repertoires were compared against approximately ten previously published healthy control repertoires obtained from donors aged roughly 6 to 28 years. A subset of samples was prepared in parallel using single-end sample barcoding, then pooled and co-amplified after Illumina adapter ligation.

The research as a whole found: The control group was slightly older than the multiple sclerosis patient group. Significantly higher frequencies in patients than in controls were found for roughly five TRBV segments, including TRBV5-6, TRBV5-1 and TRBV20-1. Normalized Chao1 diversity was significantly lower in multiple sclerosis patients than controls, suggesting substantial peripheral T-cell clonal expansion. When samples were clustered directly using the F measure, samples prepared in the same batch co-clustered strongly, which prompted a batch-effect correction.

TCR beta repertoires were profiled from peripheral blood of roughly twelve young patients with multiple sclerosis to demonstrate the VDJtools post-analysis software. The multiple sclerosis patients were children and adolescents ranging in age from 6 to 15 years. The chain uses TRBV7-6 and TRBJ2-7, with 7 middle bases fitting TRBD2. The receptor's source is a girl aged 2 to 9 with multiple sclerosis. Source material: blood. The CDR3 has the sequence CASSSLAVGHYEQYF. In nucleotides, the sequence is TGTGCCAGCAGCTCCCTAGCGGTTGGGCACTACGAGCAGTACTTC.